This T cell receptor beta chain derives from a study of T cell repertoires in cytomegalovirus infection (dated by TCRdb to between 2017 and 2020). At the level of the whole study: Because public TCR beta signatures pointed to carriage of CMV infection together with the matching HLA type, the HLA type of each donor mattered for the analysis.

To note about this clonotype: Its antigen target is currently unknown. No base qualities exist here, and no much larger clone lies one base off it.

This sample was sequenced with an Illumina HiSeq 1500. TCRdb applied fastp at Q25 and MiXCR to the public reads, then kept only in-frame beta chains. All rows with the same CDR3 protein become a single entry with the most common DNA and genes. The sample table shows a few hundred thousand distinct CDR3 sequences, and roughly 16% are seen once. The leading ten clones occupy 9.5% to 15% of the sample. General conclusions and limits of the study: In both this cohort and an independent cohort of some 380 donors, the cumulative frequency of public TCR beta family members distinguished carriers of CMV infection plus the relevant HLA type. The ex vivo response was dominated by HLA-C-restricted CMV-specific TCR beta clonotypes, which also provided the single most frequent clonotype in two of eight donors.

The TCR sequence derives from a human donor in good health (CMV status not recorded). Some clones in this sample may be carry-over from other donors' samples. The specimen was PBMCs.

The CDR3 reads CSAREGGQGGNQPQHF. The sequence in DNA is TGCAGTGCTAGAGAGGGGGGACAGGGGGGCAATCAGCCCCAGCATTTT. The chain is encoded by TRBV20-1 joined to TRBJ1-5, with 11 central nucleotides matching TRBD1. The CDR3 spans 16 residues, from the cysteine through the phenylalanine. Only the CDR3 DNA stays, 48 bases, in frame from base 1. Via the germline V gene (reference sequence), CDR1 is DFQATT and CDR2 SNEGSKA. Unmatched junction bases come to 3, with V trimmed by 0 bases and J by 2 bases.